The 27 T cell receptor beta chains listed next were all sequenced from one sample in a study of shared clonotypes between healthy human individuals. Only CD45RO-negative cells positively selected for CCR7 counted as naive CD8 cells, so terminally differentiated effector memory CD45RA+ cells were excluded. Profiled with immunoSEQ multiplex PCR; TCRdb holds only in-frame clones, not every one. The sample lists about 580,000 clones, nearly 98% seen once, with 0.3% in the top ten. The source material was naive CD8+ T cells sorted from blood. Receptors were obtained from a man between 25 and 39 years old in good health.

The chain uses TRBV7-2 and TRBJ2-3; D is unclear. The CDR3 loop spans 15 amino acids. Germline CDR1 reads SGHTA; CDR2 reads FQGNSA. V lost 5 bases, J lost 5 bases, and 17 bases lay in between. CDR3 loop: CASSNLPRRGDTQYF. Written as DNA, the CDR3 is TGTGCCAGCAGCAATCTACCCAGGAGAGGAGATACGCAGTATTTT.

The chain carries TRBV19 and TRBJ1-5; D is possibly TRBD1 (5 bases). Trimming stripped 3 bases from V and 6 bases from J, with 12 bases between. This CDR3 spans 14 amino acids. The germline gives CDR1 LNHDA, CDR2 SQIVND (reference sequence). The CDR3 spells CASSMGQGLQPQHF. In DNA, the CDR3 is TGTGCCAGTAGTATGGGGCAGGGACTTCAGCCCCAGCATTTT. Combining the CDR3 with reference TRBV19 and TRBJ1-5 gives the whole variable domain DGGITQSPKYLFRKEGQNVTLSCEQNLNHDAMYWYRQDPGQGLRLIYYSQIVNDFQKGDIAEGYSVSREKKESFPLTVTSAQKNPTAFYLCASSMGQGLQPQHFGDGTRLSIL.

J is TRBJ2-7 and V is TRBV5-1, with D maybe TRBD2 (6 bases). The CDR3 length is 17 residues. The V end lost 4 bases, the J end lost 0 bases, and 20 bases lay between the germline ends. From germline, CDR1 is SGHRS and CDR2 YFSETQ. In nucleotides, the CDR3 is TGCGCCAGCAGCCCAGCGCGCACTAGCAAGAACTCCTACGAGCAGTACTTC. It specifies CASSPARTSKNSYEQYF.

The gene calls are TRBV6-1 and TRBJ1-5; D gene unclear. The CDR3 runs 14 residues. The V and J ends lost 4 bases and 0 bases respectively, with 7 bases between them. Germline loops: CDR1 MNHNS, CDR2 SASEGT. This CDR3 reads CASSGYSSNQPQHF. As DNA, the CDR3 is TGTGCCAGCAGTGGATACAGTAGCAATCAGCCCCAGCATTTT.

This clone occurred once. V usage is TRBV7-9 and J usage is TRBJ2-7, with 8 bases lining up with TRBD1. This CDR3 spans 14 amino acids. The V gene end was trimmed by 5 bases and the J gene end by 6 bases; junction bases not matched to a gene: 9. Germline CDR1 SEHNR, CDR2 FQNEAQ (reference sequence). The CDR3 DNA follows: TGTGCCAGCAGCGGTGGACAGGGTTTGAGCGAGCAGTACTTC. Residues: CASSGGQGLSEQYF.

The chain has TRBV4-1 and TRBJ2-1; TRBD2 agrees at 10 bases. The CDR3 is made up of 16 amino acids. The trim removed 4 bases at V and 3 bases at J, leaving 6 bases unmatched. Per germline, CDR1 MGHRA and CDR2 YSYEKL. The CDR3 DNA reads TGCGCCAGCAGCCCCACTCTAGCGGGAGTCTACAATGAGCAGTTCTTC. Amino acid sequence: CASSPTLAGVYNEQFF.

The chain has TRBV9 and TRBJ1-3; TRBD1 matches 9 bases. Germline values: CDR1 SGDLS, CDR2 YYNGEE. The CDR3 extends over 17 amino acids. Trimming cost V 3 bases and J 0 bases; bases outside gene matches: 7. CDR3 region: CASSAATGGSSGNTIYF. CDR3 nucleotides: TGTGCCAGCAGCGCGGCGACAGGGGGAAGCTCTGGAAACACCATATATTTT.

As for this clone: Compared with germline, one end of the junction differs, possibly owing to a read error. The V gene is TRBV11-1, the J gene TRBJ2-7, with 11 bases aligning to TRBD2. CDR3 length: 17 residues. CDR1 and CDR2 from the germline V gene are SGHAT and FQDESV (reference sequence). The CDR3 coding sequence is TGTGCCAGCACCTTAGCGGGAGGGCCCGTACATTCCTACGAGCAGTACTTC. Its protein product is CASTLAGGPVHSYEQYF.

A note on this clone: Within the sample, other DNA sequences also encode this same CDR3. The rearrangement joins TRBV7-8 to TRBJ2-5; 12 bases match TRBD2. Germline CDR1 and CDR2: SGHVS and FQNEAQ. The CDR3 spans 15 residues. Trimming removed 1 base from V and 5 bases from J; junction bases left unmatched: 2. CDR3 in DNA: TGTGCCAGCAGCTTAGGACTAGCGGGAGACGAGACCCAGTACTTC. It is translated as CASSLGLAGDETQYF. Full variable domain (rest looked up from reference TRBV7-8 and TRBJ2-5): GAGVSQSPRYKVAKRGQDVALRCDPISGHVSLFWYQQALGQGPEFLTYFQNEAQLDKSGLPSDRFFAERPEGSVSTLKIQRTQQEDSAVYLCASSLGLAGDETQYFGPGTRLLVL.

The V call is TRBV6-1, the J call TRBJ2-1; D not certain. The CDR3 loop spans 12 amino acids. Germline V gene lookup returns CDR1 MNHNS and CDR2 SASEGT. The germline V and J ends were trimmed by 6 bases and 5 bases, with 8 bases remaining between them. CDR3 coding DNA: TGTGCCAGCAGCGACGCCGACAATGAGCAGTTCTTC. Its translation is CASSDADNEQFF.

V is TRBV7-8 and J is TRBJ1-1, with D maybe TRBD1 (5 bases). V was cut by 7 bases and J by 3 bases, with 21 bases left in between. This CDR3 has 16 amino acids. Per germline, CDR1 SGHVS and CDR2 FQNEAQ. DNA for the CDR3: TGTGCCAGCATCTCAGTGGGGGGTGCCGTGGACACTGAAGCTTTCTTT. This encodes CASISVGGAVDTEAFF.

This chain uses TRBV5-5 with TRBJ2-3, with a weak D call TRBD2 (6 bases). Germline V gene data show CDR1 as SGHKS and CDR2 as YYEKEE (reference sequence). Trimming stripped 1 base from V and 1 base from J, with 10 bases between. The CDR3 has 15 residues. Written as DNA, the CDR3 is TGTGCCAGCAGCTTGTGGAGGGACCGCACAGATACGCAGTATTTT. Translating it yields CASSLWRDRTDTQYF.

The chain couples TRBV14 to TRBJ2-3; TRBD2 aligns across 9 bases. V shed 4 bases and J 3 bases; nucleotides not matched to a gene: 8. Looked up from germline, CDR1 is SGHDN and CDR2 is FVKESK. The CDR3 is 16 amino acids. CDR3 residues: CASSPDSGSPTDTQYF. The CDR3 bases are TGTGCCAGCAGCCCCGATAGCGGGAGTCCGACAGATACGCAGTATTTT. Supplemented by reference TRBV14 and TRBJ2-3, the full variable domain reads EAGVTQFPSHSVIEKGQTVTLRCDPISGHDNLYWYRRVMGKEIKFLLHFVKESKQDESGMPNNRFLAERTGGTYSTLKVQPAELEDSGVYFCASSPDSGSPTDTQYFGPGTRLTVL.

This chain joins TRBV9 and TRBJ1-1; D may be TRBD1 (6 bases). Trimming stripped 4 bases from V and 5 bases from J, with 15 bases between. From germline, CDR1 is SGDLS and CDR2 YYNGEE. The CDR3 spans 14 residues. The CDR3 loop is CASSTIQGWTEAFF. The CDR3, as DNA: TGTGCCAGCAGCACAATACAGGGTTGGACTGAAGCTTTCTTT.

The chain links TRBV6-1 to TRBJ1-3, with D uncertain. CDR1 is MNHNS, CDR2 SASEGT, per germline. The V gene lost 2 bases and the J gene lost 0 bases, with 11 bases spanning the gap. This CDR3 is 16 amino acids long. CDR3 coding DNA: TGTGCCAGCAGTGAATGGCAAGGGAGCTCTGGAAACACCATATATTTT. Translating it yields CASSEWQGSSGNTIYF.

Comment on this clone: Other DNA sequences in this sample translate to the same CDR3. V gene TRBV7-9 combines with J gene TRBJ2-1; D gene unclear. CDR1 and CDR2 (germline): SEHNR, FQNEAQ (reference sequence). V gave up 4 bases and J gave up 6 bases, with 4 bases separating them. The CDR3 runs to 11 residues. The CDR3, as DNA: TGTGCCAGCAGCTCGGGCAATGAGCAGTTCTTC. Translation gives CASSSGNEQFF.

This chain uses TRBV6-5 with TRBJ2-7; 7 bases align to TRBD2. The germline V gene has CDR1 MNHEY and CDR2 SVGAGI. The CDR3 length is 15 residues. Losses at the gene ends were 6 bases for V and 2 bases for J; bases not matched to a gene: 10. CDR3 loop: CASSLNRDYPYEQYF. The DNA for the CDR3 is TGTGCCAGCAGCCTTAACCGGGACTACCCCTACGAGCAGTACTTC.

A remark on this clone: Other DNA sequences of this sample code for an identical CDR3. The chain employs TRBV27 and TRBJ1-5; D is unclear. Germline CDR1 MNHEY, CDR2 SMNVEV (reference sequence). The CDR3 runs to 15 residues. With 0 bases removed from V and 1 base from J, the gap between germline ends came to 7 bases. For the CDR3, the DNA is TGTGCCAGCAGTTTATCAAGAGGGAGCAATCAGCCCCAGCATTTT. This encodes CASSLSRGSNQPQHF.

This chain connects TRBV29-1 to TRBJ2-3, with TRBD2 matching 10 bases. The CDR3 extends over 16 amino acids. V was pared by 0 bases and J by 5 bases, with 8 bases of the junction left unmatched. Germline V gene data show CDR1 as SQVTM and CDR2 as ANQGSEA. CDR3 DNA sequence: TGCAGCGTTGAAGATCCGGGACTAGCGCTTGGAGATACGCAGTATTTT. As protein: CSVEDPGLALGDTQYF.

CDR3 loop: CASSPISGAYEQYF. CDR3 DNA sequence: TGTGCCAGCAGCCCGATTAGCGGGGCCTACGAGCAGTACTTC. The chain recombines TRBV14 with TRBJ2-7; 8 nucleotides match TRBD2. The V gene end was trimmed by 4 bases and the J gene end by 2 bases; junction bases not matched to a gene: 4. This CDR3 has 14 residues. Looked up from germline, CDR1 is SGHDN and CDR2 is FVKESK. Complete variable domain (other parts from reference TRBV14 and TRBJ2-7): EAGVTQFPSHSVIEKGQTVTLRCDPISGHDNLYWYRRVMGKEIKFLLHFVKESKQDESGMPNNRFLAERTGGTYSTLKVQPAELEDSGVYFCASSPISGAYEQYFGPGTRLTVT.

This rearrangement joins TRBV28 to TRBJ1-5; D is possibly TRBD1 (6 bases). Deletions cut 2 bases from V and 3 bases from J, with 8 bases between. The CDR3 loop spans 14 amino acids. In germline, CDR1 is MDHEN, CDR2 SYDVKM. The CDR3: CASSLGQFNQPQHF. The CDR3 nucleotides are TGTGCCAGCAGTTTAGGACAGTTCAATCAGCCCCAGCATTTT.

The V gene is TRBV7-4, the J gene TRBJ1-3; weak D call: TRBD1 (6 bases). Germline V lookup: CDR1 SGHVT, CDR2 SQSDAQ. CDR3 size: 15 residues. V lost 2 bases and J lost 4, with 12 bases in between. This chain's CDR3 is CASSLKQGQGNTIYF. DNA of the CDR3: TGTGCCAGCAGCTTAAAACAGGGTCAGGGAAACACCATATATTTT.

This clone was recorded once. The rearrangement joins TRBV27 to TRBJ2-7; D remains unclear. V was shortened by 5 bases and J by 1 base, with 9 bases between the two germline ends. This CDR3 is 13 amino acids long. Germline values: CDR1 MNHEY, CDR2 SMNVEV (reference sequence). The CDR3 DNA sequence: TGTGCCAGCAGTGTGGGGATTTCCTACGAGCAGTACTTC. This encodes CASSVGISYEQYF.

The J gene is TRBJ2-7, the V gene TRBV18; D call uncertain. CDR3 size: 12 residues. V lost 6 bases and J lost 4, with 10 bases in between. Per the germline V gene, CDR1 is KGHSH and CDR2 is LQKENI. CDR3 protein: CASSLDGYEQYF. CDR3 sequence (DNA): TGTGCCAGCTCCCTCGACGGGTACGAGCAGTACTTC.

This rearrangement joins TRBV27 to TRBJ2-5; TRBD1 or TRBD2 may be the D gene (5 bases each). The CDR3 covers 18 residues. Per the germline V gene, CDR1 is MNHEY and CDR2 is SMNVEV (reference sequence). V lost 4 bases and J 1 base, leaving 22 bases between the germline ends. The DNA for the CDR3 is TGTGCCAGCAGTTCGAATCCAGGGTGGGCAGCGGTCCAAGAGACCCAGTACTTC. Protein sequence: CASSSNPGWAAVQETQYF.

The chain carries TRBV4-1 and TRBJ1-3; TRBD1 aligns across 7 bases. The V gene end was trimmed by 3 bases and the J gene end by 0 bases; junction bases not matched to a gene: 8. The CDR3 sequence is 17 residues long. The germline gives CDR1 MGHRA, CDR2 YSYEKL. CDR3 protein: CASSQGRQGLSGNTIYF. The CDR3 DNA is TGCGCCAGCAGCCAGGGGAGACAGGGCCTCTCTGGAAACACCATATATTTT.

J is TRBJ1-2 and V is TRBV7-6; tentatively, D is TRBD1 (5 bases). The CDR3 runs 15 residues. With 1 base removed from V and 1 base from J, the gap between germline ends came to 10 bases. CDR1 SGHVS and CDR2 FNYEAQ come from the germline V gene. The CDR3 DNA follows: TGTGCCAGCAGCTTAGAAGAGGGGATTAACTATGGCTACACCTTC. This sequence encodes CASSLEEGINYGYTF.